These T cell receptor beta chains were read from a single sample in a study of blood T cell repertoires in COVID-19. Assay: immunoSEQ multiplex PCR; the TCRdb copy retains only in-frame clones and omits some. The data show around 60,000 clones, with 60% to 80% seen just once and about a fifth held by the top ten. Sequencing was done on a sample of peripheral blood. The receptor source for this set is a man older than 75 with active or convalescent COVID-19. The CDR3 runs from the conserved cysteine through the conserved F or W. D genes are given only for firm matches. Size is stated for part of the rows, as once, few or many counts, or as a class when the clone is expanded.

d_gene,v_gene,j_gene,abundance,CDR3nt,CDR3aa
NA,TRBV28,TRBJ2-7,NA,TGTGCCAGCAGTTCCGTGACAAGAGGGACCTACGAGCAGTACTTC,CASSSVTRGTYEQYF
TRBD1,TRBV24-1,TRBJ2-1,NA,TGTGCCACCAGTAGAACAGGGGGCCGAGGTGAGCAGTTCTTC,CATSRTGGRGEQFF
TRBD1,TRBV19,TRBJ1-2,NA,TGTGCCAGTAGTCCCAGCCACAGGGGCTATGGCTACACCTTC,CASSPSHRGYGYTF
NA,TRBV24-1,TRBJ2-3,NA,TGTGCCACCAGTGATTTGGACTCTACGCAGTATTTT,CATSDLDSTQYF
NA,TRBV4-3,TRBJ1-2,NA,TGCGCCAGCAGCCCCGGAGGCGGTTATGCAAATGCCTATGGCTACACCTTC,CASSPGGGYANAYGYTF
TRBD1,TRBV27,TRBJ1-6,NA,TGTGCCAGCAGAGACAGGGCGCGATCACCCCTCCACTTT,CASRDRARSPLHF
NA,TRBV24-1,TRBJ2-5,few,TGTGCCACCAGTGAATCACAACCAGGGGGGAAGGAGACCCAGTACTTC,CATSESQPGGKETQYF
TRBD1,TRBV5-1,TRBJ1-5,NA,TGCGCCAGCAGCTTGGGGACAGGTCATCAGCCCCAGCATTTT,CASSLGTGHQPQHF
TRBD2,TRBV7-2,TRBJ2-1,once,TGTGCCAGCAGCTATACTAGCGGGAATGAGCAGTTCTTC,CASSYTSGNEQFF
NA,TRBV18,TRBJ2-7,NA,TGTGCCAGCTCCACCCCCTACTTCATGAGTCCCTACGAGCAGTACTTC,CASSTPYFMSPYEQYF
TRBD1,TRBV28,TRBJ1-5,NA,TGTGCCAGCAGTGAGGGACAGGGGTATTATCAGCCCCAGCATTTT,CASSEGQGYYQPQHF
NA,TRBV5-1,TRBJ2-2,NA,TGCGCCAGCAGCCCTCAGGGACTTTACTCCGGGGAGCTGTTTTTT,CASSPQGLYSGELFF
TRBD2,TRBV10-3,TRBJ2-2,many,TGTGCCATCAGCCCGACTAGCGGGAGGGGAAGCACCGGGGAGCTGTTTTTT,CAISPTSGRGSTGELFF
NA,TRBV2,TRBJ1-5,NA,TGTGCCAGCAGTGGGACAGATCAAAATCAGCCCCAGCATTTT,CASSGTDQNQPQHF
TRBD2,TRBV6-6,TRBJ2-1,NA,TGTGCCAGCAGCGTAGCGGGAACCTACAATGAGCAGTTCTTC,CASSVAGTYNEQFF
NA,TRBV29-1,TRBJ1-2,few,TGCAGCGTTGGGGAGTGGGGTTATGGCTACACCTTC,CSVGEWGYGYTF
TRBD2,TRBV3-1/TRBV3-2,TRBJ2-1,NA,TGTGCCAGCAGCTACCGCGGGGGGGTGGGTAATGAGCAGTTCTTC,CASSYRGGVGNEQFF
TRBD2,TRBV7-9,TRBJ2-3,few,TGTGCCAGCAGACCAGTAGGACTAGAAGGAGATACGCAGTATTTT,CASRPVGLEGDTQYF
NA,TRBV23-1,TRBJ1-5,NA,TGCGCCCGTATCGTCGGGGGAGGTCAGCCCCAGCATTTT,CARIVGGGQPQHF
TRBD2,TRBV9,TRBJ2-1,NA,TGTGCCAGCAGCGTAGTTAGTGGAGTAGCGGGGGCCTACAATGAGCAGTTCTTC,CASSVVSGVAGAYNEQFF
TRBD1,TRBV28,TRBJ2-7,NA,TGTGCCAGCAGCTCAGGGGGTGAGTACGAGCAGTACTTC,CASSSGGEYEQYF
NA,TRBV19,TRBJ1-1,NA,TGTGCCAGTAACGATCGGGGTGAAGCTTTCTTT,CASNDRGEAFF